Following are 13 T cell receptor beta chains from one sample sequenced in a study of early T cells in non-severe SARS-CoV-2 infection. TCRdb itself ran the 5' RACE reads through MiXCR, one entry per CDR3 protein. The sample consists of some 87,000 distinct CDR3 sequences, around 13% of them appearing once. The sample was whole blood. Receptors originate from an adult who was a healthcare worker with PCR-confirmed SARS-CoV-2 infection or an uninfected control (not recorded which).

This clonotype has only a few counts. The chain couples TRBV11-2 to TRBJ2-2; unclear D gene. Germline CDR1 and CDR2: SGHAT and FQNNGV. V was trimmed by 4 bases and J by 5 bases, leaving 5 bases between them. This CDR3 region has 12 residues. CDR3 DNA: TGTGCCAGCAGCTGGGGAACCGGGGAGCTGTTTTTT. The encoded protein is CASSWGTGELFF.

This clonotype turned up a few times. One junction end disagrees with the germline gene, perhaps due to a read error. The J gene is TRBJ2-2, the V gene TRBV5-4; 7 nucleotides align to TRBD2. Germline V gene data show CDR1 as SGHNT and CDR2 as YYREEE (reference sequence). The CDR3 covers 16 residues. The CDR3 region is CANSSPTSRNTGELFF. CDR3 sequence (DNA): TGTGCCAACAGCTCGCCGACTAGCAGGAACACCGGGGAGCTGTTTTTT.

This chain links TRBV28 with TRBJ2-4, with a possible D match to TRBD2 (6 bases). Germline CDR1 and CDR2: MDHEN and SYDVKM. CDR3 length: 16 residues. Trimming removed 5 bases from V and 0 bases from J, with 14 bases in between. CDR3 DNA: TGTGCCAGCAGTGGATTAGCGGAGGTAGCCAAAAACATTCAGTACTTC. Translating gives CASSGLAEVAKNIQYF.

This rearrangement joins TRBV7-2 to TRBJ2-5; D is undetermined. CDR3 size: 14 residues. The germline V gene has CDR1 SGHTA and CDR2 FQGNSA. V was trimmed by 5 bases and J by 5 bases, leaving 15 bases between them. CDR3 bases: TGTGCCAGCAGCCCTCTCCCGCTGGGGGAGACCCAGTACTTC. This codes for CASSPLPLGETQYF.

This clonotype was seen many times. This chain uses TRBV28 with TRBJ1-2; D is perhaps TRBD1 (5 bases). CDR1 and CDR2 (germline): MDHEN, SYDVKM. This CDR3 spans 15 amino acids. V was cut by 6 bases and J by 7 bases, with 21 bases left in between. The CDR3 reads CASSLVAAGEAGYTF. CDR3 in DNA: TGTGCCAGCAGCCTCGTTGCCGCGGGGGAAGCTGGCTACACCTTC.

This clonotype came up many times. CDR3 coding DNA: TGTGCCAGCAGTGGGACTAGCGGGGGGGCCAATGAGCAGTTCTTC. Amino acids: CASSGTSGGANEQFF. The rearrangement uses TRBV6-1 and TRBJ2-1; 15 nucleotides agree with TRBD2. The V segment lost 4 bases and the J segment 6 bases; nucleotides outside the gene matches: 1. The CDR3 has 15 residues. CDR1 and CDR2 from the germline V gene are MNHNS and SASEGT.

This clonotype was seen a handful of times. This sequence joins TRBV25-1 and TRBJ2-3, with 9 bases identical to TRBD1. V lost 4 bases and J lost 4; bases outside the gene matches: 6. Germline V lookup: CDR1 MGHDK, CDR2 SYGVNS. CDR3 length: 15 amino acids. CDR3 DNA: TGTGCCAGCAGTGTCGGGACAGGGTTACCAGATACGCAGTATTTT. Translated: CASSVGTGLPDTQYF.

This clonotype came up a few times. V usage is TRBV12-3 or TRBV12-4 and J usage is TRBJ1-5, with 10 positions matching TRBD1. J lost 1 base, V lost 5 bases, and 8 bases had no gene match. The length of the CDR3 is 17 residues. In DNA, the CDR3 is TGTGCCAGCAGTCCGAGGGACAGGGGAAAGAGCAATCAGCCCCAGCATTTT. As protein: CASSPRDRGKSNQPQHF.

This clonotype was detected only a few times. The chain joins TRBV11-2 to TRBJ1-3; no definite D call. The CDR3 contains 12 residues. V lost 3 bases, J lost 0 bases, and 0 bases lay in between. Per the germline V gene, CDR1 is SGHAT and CDR2 is FQNNGV. The CDR3 loop reads CASSFSGNTIYF. The CDR3 nucleotides are TGTGCCAGCAGCTTCTCTGGAAACACCATATATTTT. The full variable domain, with the rest looked up from reference TRBV11-2 and TRBJ1-3, is EAGVAQSPRYKIIEKRQSVAFWCNPISGHATLYWYQQILGQGPKLLIQFQNNGVVDDSQLPKDRFSAERLKGVDSTLKIQPAKLEDSAVYLCASSFSGNTIYFGEGSWLTVV.

This clonotype has a count of ten or more. V is TRBV12-3 or TRBV12-4 and J is TRBJ2-1, with a possible D match to TRBD2 (6 bases). V was shortened by 5 bases and J by 3 bases, with 20 bases between the two germline ends. The CDR3 is made up of 17 amino acids. The CDR3 sequence is CASSTGTHALFYNEQFF. CDR3 bases: TGTGCCAGCAGTACCGGGACTCACGCTTTATTCTACAATGAGCAGTTCTTC.

The table lists this clonotype with a few counts. V usage is TRBV7-2 and J usage is TRBJ1-5; a possible D gene is TRBD1 (5 bases). V was trimmed by 4 bases and J by 0 bases, leaving 10 bases between them. CDR1 and CDR2 from the germline V gene are SGHTA and FQGNSA. The CDR3 is 15 residues long. DNA of the CDR3: TGTGCCAGCAGCTCCGGGACGGTTAGCAATCAGCCCCAGCATTTT. It codes for CASSSGTVSNQPQHF. The whole variable domain, remainder taken from reference TRBV7-2 and TRBJ1-5, is GAGVSQSPSNKVTEKGKDVELRCDPISGHTALYWYRQSLGQGLEFLIYFQGNSAPDKSGLPSDRFSAERTGGSVSTLTIQRTQQEDSAVYLCASSSGTVSNQPQHFGDGTRLSIL.

This clonotype has more than one count but fewer than ten. This chain connects TRBV2 to TRBJ2-4; D not certain. From germline, CDR1 is SNHLY and CDR2 FYNNEI. The CDR3 runs to 14 residues. The V gene lost 3 bases and the J gene lost 5 bases, with 11 bases spanning the gap. CDR3 nucleotides: TGTGCCAGCAGTGACCTTGGAATCCAAAACATTCAGTACTTC. It codes for CASSDLGIQNIQYF.

This rearrangement joins TRBV19 to TRBJ1-1; possible D gene TRBD1, 5 bases. The CDR3 is 14 amino acids. The V end lost 3 bases, the J end lost 6 bases, and 14 bases lay between the germline ends. Germline V gene sequence: CDR1 LNHDA, CDR2 SQIVND (reference sequence). CDR3 region: CASSISPGFAEAFF. The CDR3 DNA sequence: TGTGCCAGTAGTATTTCACCAGGGTTCGCTGAAGCTTTCTTT.